The present TCR beta chain was sequenced within a study of OX40 agonist ivuxolimab in advanced cancers. Overall study context: A mean age of roughly 66 years, range about 23 to 80, was recorded, and 80% to 90% were male.

Concerning this clone: Its cognate antigen is unknown.

The CDR3 sequence is 14 residues long. The V and J ends lost 1 base and 2 bases respectively, with 9 bases between them. CDR1 and CDR2 (germline): SGHVS, FNYEAQ. Findings and limits, study-wide: The expanded peripheral T cells' antigen specificity was not determined.

Clones were sequenced by immunoSEQ multiplex PCR, and TCRdb holds only the in-frame ones, with some missing. The sample has 66,000 or so clones; 77% are singletons. The sample in question was CD4+ or CD8+ T cells sorted from blood, obtained in a trial of the OX40 agonist ivuxolimab. This TCR came from an adult with an advanced solid tumor such as melanoma, head and neck, liver or kidney cancer. This chain connects TRBV7-6 to TRBJ2-7; a weak D match, TRBD1 (6 bases). The CDR3 is CASSLEWTAYEQYF. The CDR3, as DNA: TGTGCCAGCAGCTTAGAATGGACAGCCTACGAGCAGTACTTC.